These T cell receptor beta chains were read from a single sample in a study of neoadjuvant anti-PD-1 for oral cavity cancer. Here immunoSEQ multiplex PCR was the method, and the copy in TCRdb shows in-frame clones only, minus some. The table has approximately 68,000 clones, about 90% seen once. The source was PBMCs, collected after nivolumab (anti-PD-1) treatment. These receptors were collected from a person between 40 and 85 years old with oral cavity squamous cell carcinoma. Both conserved end residues are part of each CDR3. The order of the fields is V gene, clone size, D gene, J gene, CDR3 DNA, CDR3 protein. The D gene is left open where the match is weak. A clone size is listed for some rows: how often the clone was seen (once, few, many), or a class if it is expanded.

TRBV7-3	.	.	TRBJ2-2	TGTGCCAGCAGCCTCACAGGGCGTCTAACCGGGGAGCTGTTTTTT	CASSLTGRLTGELFF
TRBV10-3	.	.	TRBJ2-5	TGTGCCATCAGTGAGTCCCAAGGGGAAGAGACCCAGTACTTC	CAISESQGEETQYF
TRBV6-5	.	TRBD2	TRBJ2-7	TGTGCCAGCAGTTCAGTAGCGGGCGAGCAGTACTTC	CASSSVAGEQYF
TRBV6-1	few	TRBD1	TRBJ2-3	TGTGCCACCATACGACAGGGATTCACAGATACGCAGTATTTT	CATIRQGFTDTQYF
TRBV7-8	once	.	TRBJ2-7	TGTGCCAGCAGCTTCGACAGAGACTACGAGCAGTACTTC	CASSFDRDYEQYF
TRBV6-1	.	.	TRBJ1-3	TGTGCCAGCAGTTTCACTGGAAACACCATATATTTT	CASSFTGNTIYF
TRBV10-1	.	TRBD1	TRBJ2-2	TGCGCCAGCTCCCCGGGACAGGGAGTGTCGAACACCGGGGAGCTGTTTTTT	CASSPGQGVSNTGELFF
TRBV2	.	TRBD1	TRBJ2-4	TGTGCCAGCAGTCCGGACAGGGCGGCCAAAAACATTCAGTACTTC	CASSPDRAAKNIQYF
TRBV9	.	TRBD2	TRBJ2-1	TGTGCCAGCAGCGTAGGACTAGCGGGAGGGGACCGCTACAATGAGCAGTTCTTC	CASSVGLAGGDRYNEQFF
TRBV5-1	once	.	TRBJ1-5	TGCGCCAGCAGCTTGTTGGGATCTAATCAGCCCCAGCATTTT	CASSLLGSNQPQHF
TRBV29-1	.	.	TRBJ2-3	TGCAGCGTTGCCTGTACTGGGCAGGGGGGTACAGATACGCAGTATTTT	CSVACTGQGGTDTQYF
TRBV25-1	.	.	TRBJ1-1	TGTGCCAGCACGCGGACGGTGGACACTGAAGCTTTCTTT	CASTRTVDTEAFF
TRBV5-1	.	.	TRBJ2-7	TGCGCCAGCAGCTTGGACTGGGAGGTCTCGTACGAGCAGTACTTC	CASSLDWEVSYEQYF
TRBV30	.	.	TRBJ1-1	TGTGCCTACTCCCCGGGGGGGACTGAAGCTTTCTTT	CAYSPGGTEAFF
TRBV30	.	.	TRBJ1-1	TGTGCCTGGAGTAGGGGCTGGACTGAAGCTTTCTTT	CAWSRGWTEAFF
TRBV6-5	.	.	TRBJ2-7	TGTGCCAGCCGGGGGCCCTACGAGCAGTACTTC	CASRGPYEQYF
TRBV7-8	few	.	TRBJ2-3	TGTGCCAGCAGCCCCTTTGGTGAGCTACCAGGTGATACGCAGTATTTT	CASSPFGELPGDTQYF
TRBV27	few	TRBD1	TRBJ1-5	TGTGCCAGCAGTCGATTAGGGACAGTGGTTCGCAATCAGCCCCAGCATTTT	CASSRLGTVVRNQPQHF
TRBV30	.	TRBD2	TRBJ2-1	TGTGCCTGGAGGGGGAAGCGGGGCTACAATGAGCAGTTCTTC	CAWRGKRGYNEQFF
TRBV9	.	.	TRBJ1-6	TGTGCCAGCAGCGCGGGGTGGGCAGCCAGCTCCTATAATTCACCCCTCCACTTT	CASSAGWAASSYNSPLHF
TRBV2	.	.	TRBJ1-5	TGTGCCAGCAGTGATTCGAGAAGCAATCAGCCCCAGCATTTT	CASSDSRSNQPQHF
TRBV5-1	.	TRBD1	TRBJ2-5	TGCGCCAGCAGTTTAGGACAGGGGCATCAAGAGACCCAGTACTTC	CASSLGQGHQETQYF
TRBV5-4	.	.	TRBJ2-5	TGTGCCAGCAGCCCCGTTGCCCTACATCAGGAAGAGACCCAGTACTTC	CASSPVALHQEETQYF
TRBV5-5	.	.	TRBJ1-4	TGTGCCAGCAGCTTTTCGGGGAATGAAAAACTGTTTTTT	CASSFSGNEKLFF
TRBV4-1	once	TRBD1	TRBJ1-5	TGCGCCAGCAGCCAAGACCCCGGGACAGGTAAGGGGCTCGGTCAGCCCCAGCATTTT	CASSQDPGTGKGLGQPQHF
TRBV9	.	TRBD1	TRBJ1-2	TGTGCCAGCAGCGCGACGGGACAGAGAAACCCAGCGAATGGCTACACCTTC	CASSATGQRNPANGYTF
TRBV30	.	TRBD1	TRBJ1-2	TGTGCCTGGAGTGTGGCAGGGGGAAAAGCTAACTATGGCTACACCTTC	CAWSVAGGKANYGYTF
TRBV27	.	TRBD1	TRBJ1-6	TGTGCCAGCGCCTACCAGGGACAGCCAAATTCACCCCTCCACTTT	CASAYQGQPNSPLHF
TRBV10-2	.	.	TRBJ2-7	TGCGCCAGCAGTGTTACGGGCTCCTACGAGCAGTACTTC	CASSVTGSYEQYF
TRBV4-1	.	.	TRBJ1-1	TGCGCCAGCAGCTCAAGAGCACAGTTGAACACTGAAGCTTTCTTT	CASSSRAQLNTEAFF
TRBV5-1	.	TRBD1	TRBJ1-5	TGCGCCAGCAGCGAACAGGGGGCGAGCAATCAGCCCCAGCATTTT	CASSEQGASNQPQHF
TRBV15	.	.	TRBJ2-6	TGTGCCACCAGCAGAGGGCCGGGGGATCCTGGGGCCAACGTCCTGACTTTC	CATSRGPGDPGANVLTF
TRBV19	.	.	TRBJ2-7	TGTGCCAGTAGTATAAGCCAGGGACCCTACGAGCAGTACTTC	CASSISQGPYEQYF
TRBV27	.	.	TRBJ2-2	TGTGCCAGCCGGCGGGACATGAACACCGGGGAGCTGTTTTTT	CASRRDMNTGELFF
TRBV7-3	.	TRBD2	TRBJ2-1	TGTGCCAGCAGCGTCAGACTAGCGGGAGGTCGGCAGTTCTTC	CASSVRLAGGRQFF
TRBV4-1	.	TRBD1	TRBJ1-2	TGCGCCAGCAGCCATCAAGGACAGGGGGACTATGGCTACACCTTC	CASSHQGQGDYGYTF
TRBV18	.	.	TRBJ1-5	TGTGCCAGCTCACCCCGTGAGGACAGTAGCAATCAGCCCCAGCATTTT	CASSPREDSSNQPQHF
TRBV2	.	TRBD2	TRBJ2-3	TGTGCCAGCAGTGAAGGCTTTTGGCGGGGGGGCAGCACAGATACGCAGTATTTT	CASSEGFWRGGSTDTQYF
TRBV2	.	.	TRBJ2-3	TGTGCCAGCAGGGGGGGAACCGGGTCTAATACGCAGTATTTT	CASRGGTGSNTQYF
TRBV15	.	TRBD2	TRBJ2-7	TGTGCCACCAGCAGAGATCGGGCGGGAGGGCCTAACTCCTACGAGCAGTACTTC	CATSRDRAGGPNSYEQYF
TRBV27	.	TRBD1	TRBJ2-5	TGTGCCAGCAGTTTGCGGGACAGGGATGGAGAGACCCAGTACTTC	CASSLRDRDGETQYF
TRBV5-1	.	.	TRBJ2-2	TGCGCCAGCAGCTCGACCGGACGGAAGTTTTTCACCGGGGAGCTGTTTTTT	CASSSTGRKFFTGELFF
TRBV2	.	TRBD1	TRBJ1-2	TGTGCCAGCAGTGAGTGGCACGGACAGGCGGGGTATGGCTACACCTTC	CASSEWHGQAGYGYTF
TRBV11-2	.	.	TRBJ2-7	TGTGCCAGCAGCCCCGTGGGAGTACCCGAGCAGTACTTC	CASSPVGVPEQYF
TRBV7-9	.	.	TRBJ1-1	TGTGCCAGCAGCTTTCTGGGGATGAACACTGAAGCTTTCTTT	CASSFLGMNTEAFF
TRBV29-1	.	.	TRBJ2-3	TGCAGCGTTGGGGACCCCGGAGGCCCAGATACGCAGTATTTT	CSVGDPGGPDTQYF
TRBV13	.	TRBD1	TRBJ1-2	TGTGCCAGCAGCCCATGGGACAGGGGGCTGGGCTATGGCTACACCTTC	CASSPWDRGLGYGYTF
TRBV10-2	.	.	TRBJ2-5	TGCGCCAGCAGTGAGTCAGAGACCCAGTACTTC	CASSESETQYF
TRBV5-8	few	.	TRBJ1-5	TGTGCCAGCAGCTTGTTGGATCAGCCCCAGCATTTT	CASSLLDQPQHF
TRBV30	.	.	TRBJ2-3	TGTGCCTGGAATGTCCGGGGGGCGGATACGCAGTATTTT	CAWNVRGADTQYF
TRBV5-1	.	TRBD1	TRBJ2-7	TGCGCCAGCAGCCCGACAGGGGGCCGGGACGAGCAGTACTTC	CASSPTGGRDEQYF
TRBV15	.	.	TRBJ1-6	TGTGCCACCAGCAGGGGGCTTTGGGATAATTCACCCCTCCACTTT	CATSRGLWDNSPLHF
TRBV6-6	.	.	TRBJ1-6	TGTGCCAGCAGCCAAGGGGGGAATTCACCCCTCCACTTT	CASSQGGNSPLHF
TRBV5-5	.	TRBD1	TRBJ1-5	TGTGCCAGCAGCTTGATCCAGGGGGCCAATCAGCCCCAGCATTTT	CASSLIQGANQPQHF
TRBV5-1	.	.	TRBJ1-2	TGCGCCAGCAGCCAGGACAGCCCAAGAGGTGGCTACACCTTC	CASSQDSPRGGYTF